A single sample is the source of the 16 T cell receptor beta chains below, sequenced in a study of blood T cells in healthy people across ages. The authors ran a second PCR of 7 to 11 cycles using a sample-barcoded 5' primer and a J-beta primer mix. TCRdb processed the 5' RACE reads anew with MiXCR; each CDR3 protein has one entry. Of roughly 800,000 distinct CDR3 sequences in the sample, approximately 55% were seen once. Sequencing was done on a sample of blood. These receptors were collected from an elderly man in good health.

The chain carries TRBV6-5 and TRBJ2-1; D unresolved. V lost 8 bases, J lost 4 bases, and 6 bases lay in between. The germline V gene has CDR1 MNHEY and CDR2 SVGAGI. This CDR3 has 11 amino acids. CDR3 bases: TGTGCCAGCGGAGAGTACAATGAGCAGTTCTTC. Protein: CASGEYNEQFF.

This sequence joins TRBV10-2 and TRBJ2-1, with no clear D. CDR1 and CDR2 from the germline V gene are WSHSY and SAAADI. The CDR3 has 12 residues. V dropped 8 bases and J dropped 10 bases, with 15 bases sitting between them. CDR3 nucleotides: TGCGCCAGCGGCCTTACAGCCGGGGAGCAGTTCTTC. This codes for CASGLTAGEQFF.

Only a few counts were recorded for this clonotype. The chain has TRBV5-6 and TRBJ2-1; 14 bases map to TRBD2. The CDR3 length is 16 residues. V dropped 0 bases and J dropped 8; count of bases not matched to a gene: 4. The germline gives CDR1 SGHDT, CDR2 YYEEEE. The CDR3 sequence is CASSLGGLAGGYEQFF. The CDR3 DNA reads as TGTGCCAGCAGCTTGGGTGGACTAGCGGGAGGCTATGAGCAGTTCTTC.

The rearrangement joins TRBV5-5 to TRBJ2-3, with D possibly being TRBD1 or TRBD2 (6 bases each). The CDR3 runs 15 residues. V was cut by 10 bases and J by 4 bases, with 22 bases left in between. Germline V gene sequence: CDR1 SGHKS, CDR2 YYEKEE (reference sequence). The CDR3 region is CALDEVGGLADTQYF. CDR3 sequence (DNA): TGTGCCCTCGATGAGGTGGGGGGCTTGGCAGATACGCAGTATTTT.

The chain uses TRBV6-2 or TRBV6-3 and TRBJ2-3, with 9 bases that match TRBD2. This CDR3 contains 15 residues. Germline V gives CDR1 MNHEY, CDR2 SVGEGT. Germline trimming cut 5 bases from V and 2 bases from J; bases unmatched to any gene: 5. For the CDR3, the DNA is TGTGCCAGCAGTCAGCCTAGCGGGATCACAGATACGCAGTATTTT. Protein: CASSQPSGITDTQYF.

This clonotype has more than one count but fewer than ten. V usage is TRBV6-5 and J usage is TRBJ2-7, with 7 bases matching TRBD1. The CDR3 consists of 14 residues. Germline V lookup: CDR1 MNHEY, CDR2 SVGAGI. The junction had 8 bases not matched to a gene; V was cut back by 7 bases and J by 2 bases. This chain's CDR3 is CASMVHRGTYEQYF. CDR3 DNA: TGTGCCAGCATGGTCCACAGGGGTACCTACGAGCAGTACTTC.

The chain has TRBV20-1 and TRBJ2-5, with 14 bases that match TRBD2. The V gene end was trimmed by 6 bases and the J gene end by 7 bases; junction bases not matched to a gene: 7. CDR1 DFQATT and CDR2 SNEGSKA come from the germline V gene (reference sequence). This CDR3 comprises 14 residues. The CDR3: CSARGLAGVVTQYF. The CDR3 nucleotides read TGCAGTGCCAGGGGACTAGCGGGAGTGGTGACCCAGTACTTC.

The chain couples TRBV11-1 to TRBJ2-1, with 11 nucleotides matching TRBD2. Trimming took 9 bases from V and 9 from J; bases not matched to a gene: 7. CDR3 size: 13 residues. In germline, CDR1 is SGHAT, CDR2 FQDESV (reference sequence). The CDR3, as DNA: TGTGCCAGGACTAGCGGGAATGATTTTGAGCAGTTCTTC. Amino acid sequence: CARTSGNDFEQFF.

V gene TRBV7-2 combines with J gene TRBJ2-7, with TRBD2 matching 9 bases. Germline loops: CDR1 SGHTA, CDR2 FQGNSA. J gave up 6 bases and V 5 bases, and 5 bases lay outside the gene matches. This CDR3 comprises 13 residues. The CDR3, as DNA: TGTGCCAGCAGCGCACCGGGACTAGCCGAGCAGTACTTC. Encoded protein: CASSAPGLAEQYF. The full variable domain, rest sourced from reference TRBV7-2 and TRBJ2-7, is GAGVSQSPSNKVTEKGKDVELRCDPISGHTALYWYRQSLGQGLEFLIYFQGNSAPDKSGLPSDRFSAERTGGSVSTLTIQRTQQEDSAVYLCASSAPGLAEQYFGPGTRLTVT.

The V call is TRBV2, the J call TRBJ1-5; a weak D match, TRBD1 (5 bases). The germline V gene encodes CDR1 SNHLY and CDR2 FYNNEI. The V end was cut by 8 bases, the J end by 4 bases, with 15 bases between. CDR3 size: 14 residues. CDR3 nucleotide sequence: TGTGCCAGCGTCCCCGGACACTCGAATCAGCCCCAGCATTTT. Translation gives CASVPGHSNQPQHF. The complete variable domain, with remaining parts taken from reference TRBV2 and TRBJ1-5, reads EPEVTQTPSHQVTQMGQEVILRCVPISNHLYFYWYRQILGQKVEFLVSFYNNEISEKSEIFDDQFSVERPDGSNFTLKIRSTKLEDSAMYFCASVPGHSNQPQHFGDGTRLSIL.

This chain joins TRBV5-1 and TRBJ1-3; TRBD1 might be the D (5 bases). Trimming took 0 bases from V and 7 from J, leaving 14 bases between them. This CDR3 spans 15 amino acids. CDR1 and CDR2 from the germline V gene are SGHRS and YFSETQ. The CDR3 sequence is CASSLDGRETNTIYF. The DNA of the CDR3 is TGCGCCAGCAGCTTGGACGGCAGGGAAACGAACACCATATATTTT.

V gene TRBV5-1 combines with J gene TRBJ2-1; D assignment may be TRBD1 or TRBD2 (5 bases each). The CDR3 has 15 amino acids. Germline V gene lookup returns CDR1 SGHRS and CDR2 YFSETQ. V lost 2 bases and J 7 bases, leaving 16 bases between the germline ends. CDR3 sequence reads: CASSFGTLGSNEQFF. In DNA form, the CDR3 reads TGCGCCAGCAGCTTCGGGACCCTTGGATCTAATGAGCAGTTCTTC.

The chain has TRBV12-3 or TRBV12-4 and TRBJ2-1; the match to TRBD2 covers 8 bases. This CDR3 region has 14 residues. V was pared by 1 base and J by 9 bases, with 5 bases of the junction left unmatched. CDR3 nucleotide sequence: TGTGCCAGCAGTTTAGGACTAGCGAAGGCTGAGCAGTTCTTC. Protein: CASSLGLAKAEQFF.

The chain combines TRBV27 with TRBJ1-1; no firm D call. Trimming stripped 0 bases from V and 1 base from J, with 6 bases between. Germline-derived CDR1 and CDR2 are MNHEY and SMNVEV (reference sequence). CDR3 size: 14 residues. The CDR3 region has the DNA TGTGCCAGCAGTTTATCCCATAGGAACACTGAAGCTTTCTTT. Its translation: CASSLSHRNTEAFF.

The genes are TRBV9 and TRBJ1-6; perhaps TRBD1 as D (5 bases). V shed 7 bases and J shed 8 bases, with 16 bases lying between them. Per the germline V gene, CDR1 is SGDLS and CDR2 is YYNGEE. The CDR3 runs to 14 residues. The CDR3 protein is CASQRDFGDSPLHF. The DNA of the CDR3 is TGTGCCAGCCAGAGGGACTTCGGCGATTCACCCCTCCACTTT.

The count of this clonotype is one. V gene TRBV6-5 combines with J gene TRBJ2-5; D possibly corresponds to TRBD1 (6 bases). Between the trimmed V and J ends, which lost 3 bases and 5 bases, there was a span of 10 bases. Germline V CDR1 and CDR2: MNHEY, SVGAGI. The CDR3 spans 13 residues. The CDR3 DNA sequence: TGTGCCAGCAGTTATACAGGGTGGGAGACCCAGTACTTC. Its translation is CASSYTGWETQYF.